This entry lists 26 T cell receptor beta chains sequenced from one sample in a study of shared clonotypes between healthy human individuals. Here immunoSEQ multiplex PCR was the method, and the copy in TCRdb shows in-frame clones only, minus some. Among roughly 400,000 clones listed, 95% to 97% were seen once. The material sequenced was memory CD8+ T cells sorted from blood. Indicated subset: CD45RO+ cells pooled with CCR7-negative TemRA cells. These receptor sequences come from a man aged 25 to 45 in good health.

The V call is TRBV27, the J call TRBJ2-3, with D possibly matching TRBD1 (5 bases). The germline V gene has CDR1 MNHEY and CDR2 SMNVEV (reference sequence). Trimming took off 5 bases at V and 0 bases at J, with 12 bases between the two ends. The CDR3 covers 15 residues. This CDR3 reads CASSTRTGSTDTQYF. The CDR3 DNA sequence: TGTGCCAGCAGTACCCGAACAGGTAGCACAGATACGCAGTATTTT.

V and J are TRBV11-2 and TRBJ2-1; 9 bases line up with TRBD1. The V and J ends lost 7 bases and 7 bases, in that order; junction bases with no gene match: 2. CDR3 length: 12 residues. The germline V gene has CDR1 SGHAT and CDR2 FQNNGV. For the CDR3, the DNA is TGTGCCAGCACCGGGACAGGGAATGAGCAGTTCTTC. This translates into CASTGTGNEQFF.

The chain joins TRBV5-4 to TRBJ2-1; TRBD2 matches at 9 bases. In germline, CDR1 is SGHNT, CDR2 YYREEE (reference sequence). Trimming took 4 bases from V and 7 from J; bases not matched to a gene: 9. The CDR3 runs to 15 residues. CDR3 sequence (DNA): TGTGCCAGCAGCCCGCGGTCTAGCGGGATAAATGAGCAGTTCTTC. Amino acids: CASSPRSSGINEQFF.

The chain links TRBV6-1 to TRBJ2-7; D is perhaps TRBD1 (5 bases). Trimming took off 6 bases at V and 3 bases at J, with 6 bases between the two ends. Germline assignment: CDR1 MNHNS and CDR2 SASEGT. CDR3 length: 11 amino acids. CDR3 in DNA: TGTGCCAGCAGGACAGACTACGAGCAGTACTTC. This translates into CASRTDYEQYF.

The V and J genes are TRBV7-8 and TRBJ2-1; 14 positions match TRBD2. The J segment lost 2 bases and the V segment lost 5 bases, leaving 5 bases of the junction unmatched. This CDR3 comprises 17 residues. The germline gives CDR1 SGHVS, CDR2 FQNEAQ. For the CDR3, the DNA is TGTGCCAGCAGCCCGCGACTAGCGGGAGGGCCCTACAATGAGCAGTTCTTC. This sequence encodes CASSPRLAGGPYNEQFF.

This CDR3 reads CASSLAADQSYNEQFF. The CDR3 nucleotides read TGCGCCAGCAGCTTGGCAGCGGACCAATCCTACAATGAGCAGTTCTTC. The V call is TRBV5-1, the J call TRBJ2-1; D might be TRBD2 (5 bases). The germline V gene has CDR1 SGHRS and CDR2 YFSETQ. This CDR3 is built from 16 residues. V was pared by 0 bases and J by 1 base, with 11 bases between.

This chain joins TRBV28 and TRBJ2-5; D is undetermined. V was clipped by 4 bases and J by 2 bases, with 17 bases between them. Per the germline V gene, CDR1 is MDHEN and CDR2 is SYDVKM. The CDR3 totals 16 residues. The CDR3 reads CASSSGESRSQETQYF. In nucleotides, the CDR3 is TGTGCCAGCAGTTCTGGTGAATCCAGGTCACAAGAGACCCAGTACTTC.

J is TRBJ1-1 and V is TRBV5-1; no reliable D call. The V gene lost 4 bases and the J gene lost 0 bases, with 13 bases spanning the gap. Germline loops: CDR1 SGHRS, CDR2 YFSETQ. The CDR3 is made up of 15 amino acids. The CDR3 protein is CASSGGGSVNTEAFF. The CDR3 DNA is TGCGCCAGCAGCGGCGGAGGGTCGGTGAACACTGAAGCTTTCTTT.

V and J are TRBV5-1 and TRBJ1-4; D is undetermined. In germline, CDR1 is SGHRS, CDR2 YFSETQ. The CDR3 has 14 residues. Trimming shortened V by 0 bases and J by 4 bases, and 7 bases separated the two germline ends. CDR3 sequence reads: CASSLGPSNEKLFF. CDR3 bases: TGCGCCAGCAGCTTGGGGCCGAGTAATGAAAAACTGTTTTTT. Combining the CDR3 with reference TRBV5-1 and TRBJ1-4 gives the whole variable domain KAGVTQTPRYLIKTRGQQVTLSCSPISGHRSVSWYQQTPGQGLQFLFEYFSETQRNKGNFPGRFSGRQFSNSRSEMNVSTLELGDSALYLCASSLGPSNEKLFFGSGTQLSVL.

This chain links TRBV15 with TRBJ1-1, with 9 nucleotides matching TRBD1. Germline V CDR1 and CDR2: LNHNV, YYDKDF (reference sequence). With 5 bases clipped from V and 4 bases from J, the junction kept 5 bases outside the gene matches. There are 14 residues in the CDR3. The CDR3 here is CATSVSTGGTEAFF. In nucleotides, the CDR3 is TGTGCCACCAGCGTTTCGACAGGGGGCACTGAAGCTTTCTTT.

The J gene is TRBJ2-7, the V gene TRBV7-9; 10 positions match TRBD1. V lost 1 base and J lost 1; bases outside the gene matches: 1. CDR3 length: 15 amino acids. The germline V gene has CDR1 SEHNR and CDR2 FQNEAQ (reference sequence). CDR3 residues: CASSLGDRGSYEQYF. CDR3 nucleotide sequence: TGTGCCAGCAGCTTAGGGGACAGGGGTTCCTACGAGCAGTACTTC.

The V call is TRBV7-9, the J call TRBJ2-4, with 11 bases aligning to TRBD2. J lost 7 bases, V lost 3 bases, and 5 bases had no gene match. The germline gives CDR1 SEHNR, CDR2 FQNEAQ (reference sequence). This CDR3 contains 15 residues. The DNA for the CDR3 is TGTGCCAGCAGCTTGGCTAGCGGGAGGCTTAACATTCAGTACTTC. Translation: CASSLASGRLNIQYF.

The DNA for the CDR3 is TGTGCCAGCAGTGAAGGGCCCGGGACGAGTGCTGGCTACACCTTC. It translates to CASSEGPGTSAGYTF. J is TRBJ1-2 and V is TRBV6-1; the D gene is possibly TRBD1 (5 bases). V was clipped by 1 base and J by 7 bases, with 16 bases between them. In germline, CDR1 is MNHNS, CDR2 SASEGT. The CDR3 is 15 residues long.

The V gene is TRBV21-1, the J gene TRBJ2-3; TRBD1 was called by the table and not checked on the DNA. TRBV21-1 is recorded as a pseudogene. This CDR3 comprises 15 residues. The CDR3 DNA reads TGTGCCAGCAGCGGACCCAGGGGGTTGACAGATACGCAGTATTTT. This translates into CASSGPRGLTDTQYF.

The chain employs TRBV6-1 and TRBJ1-5; a possible D gene is TRBD1 (6 bases). Germline V gene lookup returns CDR1 MNHNS and CDR2 SASEGT. This CDR3 has 15 residues. The ends were cut back, 6 bases at V and 6 bases at J, with 18 bases in the middle. The CDR3 spells CASRLQGSGTQPQHF. In DNA form, the CDR3 reads TGTGCCAGCAGACTACAGGGCAGTGGGACTCAGCCCCAGCATTTT.

V gene TRBV6-4 combines with J gene TRBJ2-1; D might be TRBD2 (5 bases). V shed 6 bases and J shed 6 bases, with 18 bases lying between them. This CDR3 has 15 amino acids. From germline, CDR1 is MRHNA and CDR2 SNTAGT. CDR3 coding DNA: TGTGCCAGCAGGGATCGACTAAAAACGGGCAATGAGCAGTTCTTC. Protein sequence: CASRDRLKTGNEQFF.

V is TRBV10-3 and J is TRBJ2-7, with 14 bases that match TRBD2. This CDR3 is 14 amino acids long. CDR1 ENHRY and CDR2 SYGVKD come from the germline V gene. After removal of 10 bases from V and 7 bases from J, the junction contained 9 bases not matched to a gene. The CDR3 bases are TGTGCCACCCGACCAGGGACTAGCGGGAGTGAGCAGTACTTC. This encodes CATRPGTSGSEQYF.

The CDR3, as DNA: TGTGCCATCGCTAGCGGGAGGGAGACCCAGTACTTC. Amino acid sequence: CAIASGRETQYF. The genes are TRBV2 and TRBJ2-5, with 11 bases aligning to TRBD2. The CDR3 contains 12 residues. Germline trimming cut 10 bases from V and 5 bases from J; bases unmatched to any gene: 3. Germline CDR1 is SNHLY and CDR2 is FYNNEI. Full variable domain (rest looked up from reference TRBV2 and TRBJ2-5): EPEVTQTPSHQVTQMGQEVILRCVPISNHLYFYWYRQILGQKVEFLVSFYNNEISEKSEIFDDQFSVERPDGSNFTLKIRSTKLEDSAMYFCAIASGRETQYFGPGTRLLVL.

This rearrangement joins TRBV5-1 to TRBJ2-1, with 9 bases fitting TRBD1. The V and J ends lost 5 bases and 3 bases, in that order; junction bases with no gene match: 3. CDR3 length equals 14 residues. The germline V gene has CDR1 SGHRS and CDR2 YFSETQ. The CDR3: CASRPGQGYNEQFF. The CDR3 region has the DNA TGCGCCAGCAGACCGGGACAGGGCTACAATGAGCAGTTCTTC.

V usage is TRBV6-6 and J usage is TRBJ1-3, with TRBD1 matching 8 bases. This CDR3 region has 14 residues. V shed 6 bases and J 4 bases; nucleotides not matched to a gene: 5. CDR1 is MNHNY and CDR2 is SVGAGI in the germline V gene (reference sequence). In DNA, the CDR3 is TGTGCCAGCAGCACTGCAGGGGGCGGAAACACCATATATTTT. Its protein product is CASSTAGGGNTIYF.

The chain employs TRBV28 and TRBJ2-1, with D unclear. Germline values: CDR1 MDHEN, CDR2 SYDVKM. V was cut by 4 bases and J by 5 bases, with 15 bases left in between. The length of the CDR3 is 15 residues. Written as DNA, the CDR3 is TGTGCCAGCAGTTGGCTCCAGAGACGGGACAATGAGCAGTTCTTC. Its translation: CASSWLQRRDNEQFF. Using reference TRBV28 and TRBJ2-1 for the parts outside the CDR3, the full variable domain is DVKVTQSSRYLVKRTGEKVFLECVQDMDHENMFWYRQDPGLGLRLIYFSYDVKMKEKGDIPEGYSVSREKKERFSLILESASTNQTSMYLCASSWLQRRDNEQFFGPGTRLTVL.

This clone was recorded once. The chain has TRBV7-6 and TRBJ1-1; 12 bases are a match to TRBD1. With V trimmed by 5 bases and J by 1 base, 8 bases remained unmatched. Germline CDR1 SGHVS, CDR2 FNYEAQ. CDR3 length: 17 residues. In nucleotides, the CDR3 is TGTGCCAGCAGCCCAAGGGACAGGGGGCAAGCGAACACTGAAGCTTTCTTT. It is translated as CASSPRDRGQANTEAFF. Based on the CDR3 plus reference TRBV7-6 and TRBJ1-1, the full variable domain is GAGVSQSPRYKVTKRGQDVALRCDPISGHVSLYWYRQALGQGPEFLTYFNYEAQQDKSGLPNDRFSAERPEGSISTLTIQRTEQRDSAMYRCASSPRDRGQANTEAFFGQGTRLTVV.

The genes are TRBV11-2 and TRBJ2-4; D may be TRBD1 (5 bases). The V end lost 1 base, the J end lost 4 bases, and 8 bases lay between the germline ends. The CDR3 loop spans 14 amino acids. Germline assignment: CDR1 SGHAT and CDR2 FQNNGV. In DNA form, the CDR3 reads TGTGCCAGCAGCTTAGGGCAGGGAAAAAACATTCAGTACTTC. Translating it yields CASSLGQGKNIQYF.

This chain links TRBV28 with TRBJ2-3; 12 bases agree with TRBD2. The CDR3 spans 21 residues. The J segment lost 2 bases and the V segment lost 0 bases, leaving 15 bases of the junction unmatched. CDR1 and CDR2 from the germline V gene are MDHEN and SYDVKM. CDR3 residues: CASSLCLGTSGRWGDTDTQYF. The DNA for the CDR3 is TGTGCCAGCAGTTTATGCCTAGGGACTAGCGGGCGATGGGGGGACACAGATACGCAGTATTTT.

The J gene is TRBJ2-3, the V gene TRBV29-1, with 15 bases lining up with TRBD2. V dropped 7 bases and J dropped 5; count of bases not matched to a gene: 4. The germline CDR1 and CDR2 sequences are SQVTM and ANQGSEA. The CDR3 has 14 residues. Here the CDR3 reads CSGGTSGRRDTQYF. The CDR3, as DNA: TGCAGCGGGGGGACTAGCGGGAGGAGAGATACGCAGTATTTT.

This sequence joins TRBV30 and TRBJ2-1, with D maybe TRBD2 (7 bases). The ends were cut back, 3 bases at V and 9 bases at J, with 15 bases in the middle. The CDR3 loop spans 13 amino acids. Germline-derived CDR1 and CDR2 are GTSNPN and SVGIG (reference sequence). The CDR3 DNA is TGTGCCTGGAGCCCGGGGGGCGGGGGTGAGCAGTTCTTC. Protein: CAWSPGGGGEQFF.